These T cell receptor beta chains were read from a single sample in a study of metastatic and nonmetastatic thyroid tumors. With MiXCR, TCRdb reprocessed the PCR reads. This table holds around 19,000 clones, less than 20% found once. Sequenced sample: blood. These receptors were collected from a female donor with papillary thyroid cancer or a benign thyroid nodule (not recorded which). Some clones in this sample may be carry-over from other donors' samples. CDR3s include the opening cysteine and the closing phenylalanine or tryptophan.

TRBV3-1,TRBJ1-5,CASSQVGGGNQPQHF
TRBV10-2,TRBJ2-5,CASSEPGYLAVRGLETQYF
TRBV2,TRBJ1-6,CASRESSYNSPLHF
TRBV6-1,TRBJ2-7,CASRQTAYYEQYF
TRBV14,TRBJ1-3,CASSRQGLGNTIYF
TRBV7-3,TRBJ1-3,CASSLDGNTIYF
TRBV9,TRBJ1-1,CASSPQSGVEGTEAFF
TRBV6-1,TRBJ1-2,CARTSWLGYTF
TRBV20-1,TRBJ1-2,CSAAGANYGYTF
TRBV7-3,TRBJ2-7,CGSSPRGGVMSYEQYF
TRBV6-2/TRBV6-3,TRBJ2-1,CASSYEVAGYNEQFF
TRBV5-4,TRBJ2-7,CASSLGVYEQYF
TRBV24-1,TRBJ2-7,CATSDGQTEQYF
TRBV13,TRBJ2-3,CASSLERGATDTQYF
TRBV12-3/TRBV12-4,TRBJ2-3,CASSSTLAGAADTQYF
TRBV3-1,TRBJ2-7,CASSQYSGYEQYF
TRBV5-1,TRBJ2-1,CASSLGGTLANEQFF